A selection of T cell receptor beta chains follows, all from one sample in a study of cytomegalovirus exposure and HLA in healthy donors. Only in-frame clones appear in the TCRdb table, and some are missing; sequencing was by immunoSEQ multiplex PCR. The data contain tens of thousands of clones, about two thirds of them seen just once; the ten biggest clones take up 12%. The sequenced sample consisted of PBMCs. The source of these receptors is a woman in her thirties or forties in good health and CMV-seropositive. CDR3s leave out the opening cysteine and the closing phenylalanine or tryptophan. Some rows have no size entry. The others give once, few or many, or a class for an expanded clone.

CDR3 | size | J | length | V
ASSPYGIEQY | . | TRBJ2-7 | 10 | TRBV18
ASSPLGQGAGETQY | . | TRBJ2-5 | 14 | TRBV18
ASTSTGAVPNYGYT | . | TRBJ1-2 | 14 | TRBV9
ASSSTSGGDTQY | . | TRBJ2-3 | 12 | TRBV5-1
ASKRQEGYEQY | . | TRBJ2-7 | 11 | TRBV5-1
SVEVGQGILGSIGELF | once | TRBJ2-2 | 16 | TRBV29-1
ARCCGGTTDTQY | . | TRBJ2-3 | 12 | TRBV5-3
ASTLRGGGTDTQY | . | TRBJ2-3 | 13 | TRBV5-1
ASNLGGAGGQPQH | . | TRBJ1-5 | 13 | TRBV2
ASSSINQPQH | few | TRBJ1-5 | 10 | TRBV5-6
ASSGLAGGQETQY | . | TRBJ2-5 | 13 | TRBV6-1
ASRTGSGANVLT | . | TRBJ2-6 | 12 | TRBV7-3
ASPTGKNTEAF | . | TRBJ1-1 | 11 | TRBV30